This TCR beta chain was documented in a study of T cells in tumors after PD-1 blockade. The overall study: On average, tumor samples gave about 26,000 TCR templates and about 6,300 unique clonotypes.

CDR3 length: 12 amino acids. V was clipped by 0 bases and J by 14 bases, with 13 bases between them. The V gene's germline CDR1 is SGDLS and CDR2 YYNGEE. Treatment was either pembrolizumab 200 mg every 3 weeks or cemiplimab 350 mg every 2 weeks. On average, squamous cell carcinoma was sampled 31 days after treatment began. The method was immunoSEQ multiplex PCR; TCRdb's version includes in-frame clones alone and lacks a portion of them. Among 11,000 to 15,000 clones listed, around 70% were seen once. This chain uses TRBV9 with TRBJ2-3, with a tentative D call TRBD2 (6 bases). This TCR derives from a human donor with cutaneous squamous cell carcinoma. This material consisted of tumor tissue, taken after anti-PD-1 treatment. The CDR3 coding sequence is TGTGCCAGCAGCGTAGCTAGCGAGGACCGGTATTTT. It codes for CASSVASEDRYF.